This entry concerns a single T cell receptor beta chain. What it binds is unknown. This sample is drawn from a study of cytomegalovirus exposure and HLA in healthy donors. Study observations and caveats: What a later analysis showed was that several of the most significant clusters appeared linked to common viral pathogens. Sequencing probably produced one cluster of sequence variants that were highly shared.

Use of 60 Vbeta and 13 Jbeta primers characterized the PCR. The protocol was immunoSEQ multiplex PCR, while the TCRdb copy is restricted to in-frame clones and leaves out a portion. Altogether about 140,000 clones are present, about 77% being singletons, with the ten largest covering approximately 4%. The sequenced sample consisted of PBMCs. This sequence was found in a male donor in good health and CMV-seronegative.

DNA of the CDR3: TGTGCCAGCAGGCCTCGGGAGACAAACTACGAGCAGTACTTC. Its protein product is CASRPRETNYEQYF. The rearrangement uses TRBV2 and TRBJ2-7; the D gene is possibly TRBD2 (6 bases). CDR3 length equals 14 residues. Germline CDR1 and CDR2: SNHLY and FYNNEI. Trimming took off 6 bases at V and 3 bases at J, with 15 bases between the two ends.